The source of this TCR beta chain is a study of cytomegalovirus exposure and HLA in healthy donors. Only a few counts were recorded for this clone. The antigen is not known. The germline V gene encodes CDR1 SGHDT and CDR2 YYEEEE. J was trimmed by 6 bases and V by 4 bases; bases with no gene match: 6. The CDR3 sequence is 14 residues long. Use of 60 Vbeta and 13 Jbeta primers characterized the PCR. The table came from immunoSEQ multiplex PCR; TCRdb's copy has only in-frame clones and leaves some out. This sample has 150,000 to 200,000 clones, with roughly 84% found just once. General study points: Earlier analysis looked at TCR beta V segments, and most were productive about 87% or about 30% of the time.

This receptor was identified in a man aged 25 to 40 in good health and CMV-seronegative. Material: PBMCs. The rearrangement uses TRBV5-6 and TRBJ2-4; 8 bases match TRBD1. The CDR3 spells CASSPWTGRNIQYF. CDR3 DNA: TGTGCCAGCAGCCCTTGGACAGGGAGAAACATTCAGTACTTC.